This T cell receptor (beta chain) was recorded in a study of CD8 T cells in Susac syndrome. With random hexamers, reverse transcription was performed on about 0.5 to 1 ug of RNA. The TCR beta CDR3 was amplified by immunoSEQ multiplex PCR across 54 Vbeta, 13 Jbeta. TCRdb reanalysed the immunoSEQ multiplex PCR reads using MiXCR and keeps one entry per CDR3 protein. The table shows around 45,000 distinct CDR3 sequences, with about 92% occurring only once. Study results and limitations: It was acknowledged in the study that the number of individuals who were included in its TCR sequencing and HLA analysis was relatively small.

In the case of this clonotype: Its specificity is not known.

Germline loops: CDR1 MNHEY, CDR2 SMNVEV (reference sequence). The CDR3 has 14 amino acids. V lost 3 bases and J 2 bases, leaving 11 bases between the germline ends. This clonotype originated in a human donor in good health. Sequencing input: CD8+ T cells from PBMCs. The chain couples TRBV27 to TRBJ2-7; D not certain. The CDR3 DNA reads TGTGCCAGCAGTTTGTCACAGTCGACCTACGAGCAGTACTTC. Residues: CASSLSQSTYEQYF.